These T cell receptor beta chains were read from a single sample in a study of cytomegalovirus exposure and HLA in healthy donors. Assay used: immunoSEQ multiplex PCR; TCRdb lists only in-frame clones, some missing. The sample includes some 180,000 clones, 75% to 85% seen only once; the top ten take around 1.2%. What was sequenced was PBMCs. These receptors originate from a girl aged 2 to 10 in good health and CMV-seropositive. The CDR3 runs from the conserved cysteine through the conserved F or W. Expanded clones get a size class; other rows say once, few or many, or leave the size out.

v_gene | abundance | CDR3aa
TRBV19 | NA | CASSDRVFREQFF
TRBV4-1 | NA | CASSQEGGPVYNEQFF
TRBV5-1 | once | CASSLVAGLYNEQFF
TRBV13 | NA | CASSPRPGTSTDTQYF
TRBV30 | NA | CAWSQYKDREVMNTEAFF
TRBV16 | NA | CASSQWARDIAYEQYF
TRBV18 | NA | CASSQKLAGVEQYF
TRBV7-2 | NA | CASSLVAVGNVVEFF
TRBV2 | NA | CASSVSPVGGGYTF
TRBV23-1 | NA | CASSHFEDRVSFCQPQHF
TRBV30 | NA | CAWRPKDRGMNTEAFF
TRBV19 | NA | CASSIPSASSYNEQFF
TRBV28 | NA | CASSLYRTGYGYTF
TRBV9 | NA | CASSATSGSLNEQFF
TRBV5-1 | NA | CASSRTGEAFF
TRBV19 | NA | CASNRGYNEQFF
TRBV28 | NA | CASSLGQGLPYEQYF
TRBV6-5 | NA | CASRLQGAGYTF
TRBV21-1 | NA | CASSPGQGANYGYTF
TRBV7-8 | NA | CASSLVAGTNYGYTF
TRBV12-5 | once | CASGPGTAGDTQYF
TRBV7-3 | NA | CASSLSGGKGSPLHF
TRBV20-1 | NA | CSASTRYEQYF
TRBV6-1 | NA | CASSERVYVDSPLHF
TRBV9 | NA | CASSAGDRGGEFF
TRBV9 | NA | CASGLARSGSSIEQFF
TRBV6-4 | NA | CARPGTGNTEAFF
TRBV5-4 | NA | CASSLDSIGLDTGELFF
TRBV30 | NA | CAWTPTGNNQPQHF
TRBV19 | NA | CASSIIQGADQAFF
TRBV2 | NA | CASSPVPSGEQYF